A selection of T cell receptor beta chains follows, all from one sample in a study of blood T cell repertoires in COVID-19. Sequencing used immunoSEQ multiplex PCR; TCRdb keeps in-frame clones, though not all of them. The data contain some 310,000 clones, roughly 90% of them seen just once; the ten biggest clones take up over 9%. The sequenced sample was PBMCs or T cells enriched from blood (not recorded which). The receptors originated from a woman in her 30s who had recovered from COVID-19. Both conserved end residues are part of each CDR3. D genes are given only for firm matches. Where a row states a size, it is once, few, many or the class of an expanded clone; other rows omit it.

V gene	J gene	clone size	D gene	CDR3 length	CDR3 DNA	CDR3 protein
TRBV7-9	TRBJ1-5	.	.	13	TGTGCCAGCAGCCTTACGGGGGATCAGCCCCAGCATTTT	CASSLTGDQPQHF
TRBV10-2	TRBJ2-1	.	TRBD2	15	TGCGCCAGCCGGCCTCTGTCGGGAGGCTACAATGAGCAGTTCTTC	CASRPLSGGYNEQFF
TRBV5-1	TRBJ2-7	.	TRBD2	15	TGCGCCAGCAGCTGGGGACTAGCGGAGGGGGGCGAGCAGTACTTC	CASSWGLAEGGEQYF
TRBV28	TRBJ2-7	.	TRBD1	15	TGTGCCAGCAGTTTACCACAGGGGGGAGACTACGAGCAGTACTTC	CASSLPQGGDYEQYF
TRBV2	TRBJ1-5	.	.	11	TGTGCCAGCAGTGAAGGTGCGGCCCAGCATTTT	CASSEGAAQHF
TRBV19	TRBJ2-1	.	TRBD1	16	TGTGCCAGTAGTAGAACGGGACAGGGGGCGCACGGTGAGCAGTTCTTC	CASSRTGQGAHGEQFF
TRBV18	TRBJ2-7	.	.	14	TGTGCCAGCTCACCACCGACTGGATTCTACGAGCAGTACTTC	CASSPPTGFYEQYF
TRBV15	TRBJ2-7	.	.	15	TGTGCCACCAGCAGAGATCCTGAACAGGTCCACGAGCAGTACTTC	CATSRDPEQVHEQYF
TRBV7-2	TRBJ2-5	once	TRBD1	19	TGTGCCAGCAGCTTAGTGTCTGGTGGGACAGGGACCTCCCAAGAGACCCAGTACTTC	CASSLVSGGTGTSQETQYF
TRBV4-1	TRBJ1-4	.	TRBD1	14	TGCGCCAGCAGCCCGACAGGGGTAAATGAAAAACTGTTTTTT	CASSPTGVNEKLFF
TRBV12-3/TRBV12-4	TRBJ2-5	.	.	11	TGTGCCAGCAGGAAAAGCGAGACCCAGTACTTC	CASRKSETQYF
TRBV5-6	TRBJ1-1	.	TRBD1	14	TGTGCCAGCAGCCGAGACAGGGTTGGCACTGAAGCTTTCTTT	CASSRDRVGTEAFF
TRBV28	TRBJ1-4	.	.	18	TGTGCCAGCAGTCCAGGGAGGGCGAGTTGGGTCGAGGGTGAAAAACTGTTTTTT	CASSPGRASWVEGEKLFF
TRBV18	TRBJ1-2	.	.	14	TGTGCCAGCTCACCACCGTGGAGGGAGGGCGGCTACACCTTC	CASSPPWREGGYTF
TRBV2	TRBJ1-2	.	.	16	TGTGCCAGCAGTGAATGGCGCTTGGAGGCAAACTATGGCTACACCTTC	CASSEWRLEANYGYTF
TRBV7-2	TRBJ1-2	once	TRBD1	15	TGTGCCAGCAGCTCATACCTGACAGGGTCATATGGCTACACCTTC	CASSSYLTGSYGYTF
TRBV7-2	TRBJ2-7	.	TRBD2	15	TGTGCCAGCAGCTTAGTAGCGGGAGCTTCAGACGAGCAGTACTTC	CASSLVAGASDEQYF
TRBV15	TRBJ1-3	few	TRBD1	18	TGTGCCACCAGCAGACAACGACACAGGGGATCGTCTGGAAACACCATATATTTT	CATSRQRHRGSSGNTIYF
TRBV27	TRBJ1-5	once	TRBD1	19	TGTGCCAGCAGTTTACGGAAGTACCAAGGACAGGCGGTAAGTCAGCCCCAGCATTTT	CASSLRKYQGQAVSQPQHF
TRBV6-5	TRBJ1-1	.	.	15	TGTGCCAGCACCGAACAAATACAGGGCTACACTGAAGCTTTCTTT	CASTEQIQGYTEAFF
TRBV15	TRBJ1-6	.	.	15	TGTGCCACCAGCAGACGGGGTGGGTACGGAGCACCCCTCCACTTT	CATSRRGGYGAPLHF
TRBV4-1	TRBJ2-3	.	TRBD2	16	TGCGCCAGCAGCCAAGATAGCGGGGTTGGTAGAGATACGCAGTATTTT	CASSQDSGVGRDTQYF
TRBV7-2	TRBJ2-7	.	.	13	TGTGCCAGCAGCTTAGCGGCTAGCCACGAGCAGTACTTC	CASSLAASHEQYF
TRBV7-2	TRBJ1-5	.	TRBD1	15	TGTGCCAGCAGCTCCCGACAGGGGGCAGGTCAGCCCCAGCATTTT	CASSSRQGAGQPQHF
TRBV2	TRBJ1-6	.	.	18	TGTGCCAGCAGTTGGGCCCCCACAGAAAGCTCCTATAATTCACCCCTCCACTTT	CASSWAPTESSYNSPLHF
TRBV9	TRBJ2-3	.	TRBD2	16	TGTGCCAGCAGCCCAACCCCCCTAGCGGGAGCAGATACGCAGTATTTT	CASSPTPLAGADTQYF
TRBV29-1	TRBJ2-7	.	TRBD1	13	TGCAGCGTAGCATCGGGACAGGGCGACGAGCAGTACTTC	CSVASGQGDEQYF
TRBV7-2	TRBJ1-2	.	.	15	TGTGCCAGCACCCGCGGTCTTACAGGGACCTATGGCTACACCTTC	CASTRGLTGTYGYTF
TRBV9	TRBJ1-1	few	.	13	TGTGCCAGCAGCCCAACCGCGGGGCTCGAAGCTTTCTTT	CASSPTAGLEAFF
TRBV19	TRBJ2-2	.	.	14	TGTGCCAGTATTCAGGGGTCGAACACCGGGGAGCTGTTTTTT	CASIQGSNTGELFF